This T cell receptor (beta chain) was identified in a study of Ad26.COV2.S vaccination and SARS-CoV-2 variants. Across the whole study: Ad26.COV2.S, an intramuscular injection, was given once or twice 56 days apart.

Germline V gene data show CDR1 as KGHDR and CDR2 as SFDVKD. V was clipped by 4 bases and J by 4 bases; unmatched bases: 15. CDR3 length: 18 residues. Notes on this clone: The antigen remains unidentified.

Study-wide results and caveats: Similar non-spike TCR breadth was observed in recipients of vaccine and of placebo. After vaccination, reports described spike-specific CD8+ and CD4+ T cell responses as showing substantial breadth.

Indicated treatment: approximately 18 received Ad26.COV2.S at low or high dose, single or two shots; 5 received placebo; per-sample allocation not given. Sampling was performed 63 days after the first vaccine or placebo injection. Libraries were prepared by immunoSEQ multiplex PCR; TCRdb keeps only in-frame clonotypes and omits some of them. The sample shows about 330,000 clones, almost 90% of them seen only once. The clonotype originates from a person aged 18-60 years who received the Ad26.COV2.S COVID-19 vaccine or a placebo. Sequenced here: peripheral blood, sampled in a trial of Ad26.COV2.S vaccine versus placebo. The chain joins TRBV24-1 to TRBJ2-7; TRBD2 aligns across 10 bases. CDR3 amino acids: CATSEGEVGLAKSYEQYV. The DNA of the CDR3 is TGTGCCACCAGTGAAGGAGAAGTGGGACTAGCGAAGTCATACGAGCAGTACGTC.